These 12 T cell receptor delta chains were sequenced from one sample in a study of gamma-delta T cells after stem cell transplantation. TCRdb ran CATT on the RT-PCR reads. The repertoire includes approximately 1,300 delta-chain clones, around 2.6% of them detected once, and about 40% sits in the top ten. The sequenced sample consisted of gamma-delta T cells. Receptors were obtained from a human donor. It is not recorded whose cells these are; they may come from a transplant donor.

On this clone: This is likely an artifact of a read error, given a far larger clone one base away. Other DNA sequences of this sample code for an identical CDR3. The chain's CDR3 is CALGELVSITCRVLGDRLGCTDKLIF. DNA for the CDR3: TGTGCCCTTGGGGAACTAGTCTCGATTACGTGTAGGGTACTGGGGGATAGGCTTGGCTGCACCGATAAACTCATCTTT. The chain employs TRDV1 and TRDJ1; 11 nucleotides line up with TRDD3. This CDR3 has 26 amino acids. The germline V gene encodes CDR1 TSWWSYY and CDR2 QGS.

Of note for this clone: With only one base between it and a far larger clone, this is likely a read error. J is TRDJ1 and V is TRDV1; possibly TRDD2 or TRDD3 for D (7 bases each). The CDR3 sequence is 28 residues long. Between the trimmed V and J ends, which lost 4 bases and 1 base, there was a span of 52 bases. The V gene's germline CDR1 is TSWWSYY and CDR2 QGS. In DNA form, the CDR3 reads TGTGCTCTTGGGGGCTTCCAATTCCTACACGCTACGGCACCGGGGGATGGGGGACCTTCCTCATCCACCGATAAACTCATCTTT. Amino acids: CALGGFQFLHATAPGDGGPSSSTDKLIF.

With regard to this clone: This likely stems from a read error, as it lies one base from a far larger clone. Within the sample, other DNA sequences also encode this same CDR3. The chain has TRDV2 and TRDJ3, with 8 bases identical to TRDD3. Germline lookup yields CDR1 GEAIGNYY and CDR2 EKD. V trimming: 1 base; J trimming: 2 bases; junction bases outside the gene matches: 6. The CDR3 loop spans 18 amino acids. In DNA, the CDR3 is TGTGCCTGTGACACAGGGGGGATATGGGCCTGGGACACCCGACAGATGTTTTTC. Amino acids: CACDTGGIWAWDTRQMFF.

This clone was found a few times. TCRdb assigns this DNA the protein of a much larger clone, which departs from its translation at residue 6; this likely reflects a read error, and the protein shown comes from translating the DNA. The V gene is TRDV3, the J gene TRDJ1, with 11 bases aligning to TRDD3. This CDR3 has 19 amino acids. Germline V lookup: CDR1 TVYSNPD, CDR2 GDNSRS (reference sequence). After removal of 2 bases from V and 0 bases from J, the junction contained 17 bases not matched to a gene. The chain's CDR3 is CAFGPYYGYWGIYTDKLIF. DNA of the CDR3: TGTGCCTTTGGCCCTTACTACGGGTACTGGGGGATATACACCGATAAACTCATCTTT.

This clone was picked up a small number of times. TCRdb attributes to this sequence the protein of a much larger clone, which differs from the DNA translation at residue 22; a read error is likely, and the protein displayed is translated from the DNA. The CDR3 nucleotides read TGTGCTCTTGGGGCCCTAGTATCTACACTTACTGGGGGTCTTAGCTCCTGGGACACCCGACAGGTGTTTTTC. It specifies CALGALVSTLTGGLSSWDTRQVFF. This chain uses TRDV1 with TRDJ3; 8 nucleotides line up with TRDD3. The CDR3 is made up of 24 amino acids. The germline V gene has CDR1 TSWWSYY and CDR2 QGS.

This clone was recorded a few times. TCRdb attributes to this sequence the protein of a much larger clone, which differs from the DNA translation at residue 22; a read error is likely, and the protein displayed is translated from the DNA. In nucleotides, the CDR3 is TGTGCCTGTGACACCGGAGCGGTTGGCCTTCCTACGATACCCGGAGGATGGGGGGCCGATAAACCCATCTTT. It encodes CACDTGAVGLPTIPGGWGADKPIF. The chain recombines TRDV2 with TRDJ1; 9 nucleotides match TRDD2. The CDR3 totals 24 residues. Germline lookup yields CDR1 GEAIGNYY and CDR2 EKD.

The table lists this clone with a few counts. This is likely an artifact of a read error, given a far larger clone one base away. Other DNA sequences in this specimen translate into the identical CDR3. The genes are TRDV1 and TRDJ1; tentative D call: TRDD2 (6 bases). Germline V gives CDR1 TSWWSYY, CDR2 QGS. The CDR3 covers 17 residues. V was shortened by 3 bases and J by 2 bases, with 19 bases between the two germline ends. The CDR3 nucleotides are TGTGCTCTTGGGGAGTTACCTTCCCTTCTCTATACCGATAAACTCATCTTT. It is translated as CALGELPSLLYTDKLIF.

In its sample, this clone ranks as large. This same CDR3 is encoded by further DNA sequences in the sample. The chain is built from TRDV1 and TRDJ1, with 11 bases identical to TRDD3. CDR3 size: 23 residues. The J segment lost 0 bases and the V segment lost 0 bases, leaving 21 bases of the junction unmatched. From germline, CDR1 is TSWWSYY and CDR2 QGS. The CDR3 sequence: CALGELSSNLLGDNWRYTDKLIF. CDR3 sequence (DNA): TGTGCTCTTGGGGAACTCTCTTCCAACCTACTGGGGGATAACTGGAGGTACACCGATAAACTCATCTTT.

This clone came up a few times. A far larger clone is one nucleotide away, so this likely arose from a read error. Other DNA sequences in the sample encode the same CDR3. CDR3 loop: CALGEPLGDTDKLIF. The CDR3, as DNA: TGTGCTCTTGGGGAACCCCTGGGGGACACCGATAAGCTCATCTTT. The rearrangement uses TRDV1 and TRDJ1; 8 nucleotides agree with TRDD3. CDR1 and CDR2 from the germline V gene are TSWWSYY and QGS. The CDR3 length is 15 residues.

This clone came up a few times. Translating this DNA gives a protein that differs at residue 7 from the TCRdb one, which belongs to a much larger clone; a read error is likely, and the protein shown is this translation. The V call is TRDV1, the J call TRDJ1, with D perhaps assigned TRDD2 or TRDD3 (6 bases each). Germline CDR1 reads TSWWSYY; CDR2 reads QGS. This CDR3 is built from 19 residues. The ends were cut back, 4 bases at V and 0 bases at J, with 24 bases in the middle. CDR3 DNA: TGTGCTCTTGGGGGGCTCCTTCCCCCTACTGGGATATACACCGATAAACTCATCTTT. As protein: CALGGLLPPTGIYTDKLIF.

The chain couples TRDV2 to TRDJ1; 9 bases align to TRDD3. Germline trimming cut 2 bases from V and 0 bases from J; bases unmatched to any gene: 9. The germline CDR1 and CDR2 sequences are GEAIGNYY and EKD. This CDR3 region has 17 residues. The CDR3 region has the DNA TGTGCCTGTGACATTCTGGGGATACGGGGGTACACCGATAAACTCATCTTT. It translates to CACDILGIRGYTDKLIF.

This clone was recorded a few times. The mismatch at residue 18 between this DNA's translation and the TCRdb protein of a much larger clone likely reflects a read error; the protein shown is translated from the DNA. The chain combines TRDV3 with TRDJ1; weak D call: TRDD3 (5 bases). Germline CDR1 is TVYSNPD and CDR2 is GDNSRS (reference sequence). V lost 2 bases, J lost 1 base, and 44 bases lay in between. The CDR3 consists of 24 residues. The CDR3 loop is CAFVGTVTFVFNSLPIQGTDKLIF. The CDR3 DNA is TGTGCCTTTGTGGGGACCGTTACCTTTGTCTTCAATTCACTCCCAATTCAGGGCACCGATAAACTCATCTTT.